These 14 T cell receptor beta chains share one sample of origin, sequenced in a study of T-cell reconstitution after alpha-beta-depleted transplantation in children. Unique molecular identifiers were used in preparing the TCRbeta library. In TCRdb, the PCR reads were re-called with MiXCR into one record per CDR3 protein. The repertoire holds a few hundred thousand distinct CDR3 sequences, 9.7% seen once, with around 5% in the top ten. The specimen comprised PBMCs from the stem cell graft donor, sampled from the stem cell graft. Receptors originate from a human donor who donated a stem cell graft to a child with SCID.

There are many counts of this clonotype. The chain is built from TRBV10-3 and TRBJ2-2; 7 bases match TRBD1. Germline CDR1 is ENHRY and CDR2 is SYGVKD. CDR3 size: 15 residues. Trimming took 6 bases from V and 5 from J; bases not matched to a gene: 9. The DNA of the CDR3 is TGTGCCATCAGAGGGCAGGGGGAGAGGACCGGGGAGCTGTTTTTT. It specifies CAIRGQGERTGELFF.

This clonotype came up many times. This chain joins TRBV20-1 and TRBJ1-5; the D gene is possibly TRBD1 (5 bases). V was shortened by 3 bases and J by 2 bases, with 14 bases between the two germline ends. CDR1 is DFQATT, CDR2 SNEGSKA, per germline (reference sequence). The CDR3 totals 15 residues. Here the CDR3 DNA reads TGCAGTGCTAGGAGGGGAAGGGGAGGCAATCAGCCCCAGCATTTT. The encoded protein is CSARRGRGGNQPQHF.

In this sample, this clonotype turned up many times. This chain links TRBV12-3 or TRBV12-4 with TRBJ2-5, with D tentatively TRBD2 (6 bases). The CDR3 has 14 amino acids. The V end was cut by 4 bases, the J end by 2 bases, with 11 bases between. In nucleotides, the CDR3 is TGTGCCAGCAGTTATATAGCGGATCAAGAGACCCAGTACTTC. Its protein product is CASSYIADQETQYF.

A few counts support this clonotype. This chain joins TRBV5-1 and TRBJ2-7; 7 bases map to TRBD1. CDR3 length equals 16 residues. Germline-derived CDR1 and CDR2 are SGHRS and YFSETQ. V shed 4 bases and J 5 bases; nucleotides not matched to a gene: 15. CDR3 coding DNA: TGCGCCAGCAGCCCATCGGACAGGCGGATGGTGGACGAGCAGTACTTC. It specifies CASSPSDRRMVDEQYF.

In this sample, this clonotype turned up many times. The rearrangement links TRBV5-1 to TRBJ1-2, with 9 bases that match TRBD1. This CDR3 has 16 amino acids. The V gene's germline CDR1 is SGHRS and CDR2 YFSETQ. With 0 bases clipped from V and 3 bases from J, the junction kept 6 bases outside the gene matches. CDR3 nucleotides: TGCGCCAGCAGCTTGGGAAGTGACAGGGGGGACTATGGCTACACCTTC. The encoded protein is CASSLGSDRGDYGYTF.

The chain combines TRBV2 with TRBJ2-2; D is undetermined. The germline gives CDR1 SNHLY, CDR2 FYNNEI. This CDR3 has 15 amino acids. The V gene lost 1 base and the J gene lost 4 bases, with 10 bases spanning the gap. The DNA of the CDR3 is TGTGCCAGCAGTGAAGAGGGTTTTAGCACCGGGGAGCTGTTTTTT. Protein sequence: CASSEEGFSTGELFF.

This clonotype was recorded many times. The chain recombines TRBV5-1 with TRBJ2-6, with no clear D. CDR1 is SGHRS, CDR2 YFSETQ, per germline. The CDR3 contains 15 residues. V lost 4 bases and J lost 0, with 8 bases in between. The CDR3 loop is CASSPTDSGANVLTF. CDR3 nucleotides: TGCGCCAGCAGCCCAACGGACTCTGGGGCCAACGTCCTGACTTTC. Looking up the rest from reference TRBV5-1 and TRBJ2-6 gives the full variable domain: KAGVTQTPRYLIKTRGQQVTLSCSPISGHRSVSWYQQTPGQGLQFLFEYFSETQRNKGNFPGRFSGRQFSNSRSEMNVSTLELGDSALYLCASSPTDSGANVLTFGAGSRLTVL.

In its sample, this clonotype was seen many times. The rearrangement joins TRBV5-1 to TRBJ2-5; D gene unclear. V shed 6 bases and J shed 0 bases, with 9 bases lying between them. Germline CDR1 and CDR2: SGHRS and YFSETQ. The CDR3 is made up of 13 amino acids. CDR3 sequence: CASTLNYQETQYF. The CDR3 DNA reads as TGCGCCAGCACCCTTAACTACCAAGAGACCCAGTACTTC.

This clonotype has a count of ten or more. CDR3 coding DNA: TGCGCCAGCAGCGGACCCTTCGAGGGGTCGGGGACCCAGTACTTC. Its protein product is CASSGPFEGSGTQYF. The rearrangement uses TRBV5-1 and TRBJ2-5; D is tentatively TRBD1 or TRBD2 (5 bases each). The germline gives CDR1 SGHRS, CDR2 YFSETQ. The CDR3 spans 15 residues. Trimming cost V 4 bases and J 7 bases, with 20 bases left between them.

On this clonotype: A much larger clone lies a single base off, so this may be a read error. V gene TRBV7-2 combines with J gene TRBJ2-3; tentatively, D is TRBD1 (5 bases). Looked up from germline, CDR1 is SGHTA and CDR2 is FQGNSA. This CDR3 region has 13 residues. With 5 bases removed from V and 14 bases from J, the gap between germline ends came to 20 bases. CDR3 nucleotide sequence: TGTGCCAGCAGCGTAGGGGTATTTGGTGCAGGGTATTTT. This gives the protein CASSVGVFGAGYF.

This clonotype showed up many times. J is TRBJ2-3 and V is TRBV5-6, with D perhaps TRBD2 (5 bases). V lost 4 bases and J 6 bases, leaving 9 bases between the germline ends. The CDR3 is 12 amino acids. Germline V CDR1 and CDR2: SGHDT, YYEEEE. DNA of the CDR3: TGTGCCAGCAGCGGGTCGGGGGATACGCAGTATTTT. Translating it yields CASSGSGDTQYF.

The chain joins TRBV7-2 to TRBJ2-1; 10 bases match TRBD2. Germline CDR1 reads SGHTA; CDR2 reads FQGNSA. Trimming cost V 5 bases and J 8 bases; bases outside gene matches: 12. The CDR3 extends over 16 amino acids. CDR3 DNA sequence: TGTGCCAGCAGCCTGAGCGGGGGGGGAGGGTTAGATGAGCAGTTCTTC. It specifies CASSLSGGGGLDEQFF.

This clonotype showed up many times. The V call is TRBV11-2, the J call TRBJ2-7; tentative D call: TRBD1 (5 bases). Trimming took off 5 bases at V and 2 bases at J, with 25 bases between the two ends. This CDR3 contains 18 residues. CDR1 is SGHAT, CDR2 FQNNGV, per germline. In DNA form, the CDR3 reads TGTGCCAGCAGCCGTATTTGGGCAGGGTCAGTCCCTACCTACGAGCAGTACTTC. Amino acid sequence: CASSRIWAGSVPTYEQYF.

This clonotype came up once. A clone one base away is much larger, so this may be a read error. The rearrangement joins TRBV27 to TRBJ2-1; D may be TRBD2 (5 bases). Germline V lookup: CDR1 MNHEY, CDR2 SMNVEV (reference sequence). CDR3 length equals 15 residues. CDR3 bases: TGTGCCAGCAGGCCCTTCGGGAACTCCTACAATGAGCTGTTCTTC. This gives the protein CASRPFGNSYNELFF.